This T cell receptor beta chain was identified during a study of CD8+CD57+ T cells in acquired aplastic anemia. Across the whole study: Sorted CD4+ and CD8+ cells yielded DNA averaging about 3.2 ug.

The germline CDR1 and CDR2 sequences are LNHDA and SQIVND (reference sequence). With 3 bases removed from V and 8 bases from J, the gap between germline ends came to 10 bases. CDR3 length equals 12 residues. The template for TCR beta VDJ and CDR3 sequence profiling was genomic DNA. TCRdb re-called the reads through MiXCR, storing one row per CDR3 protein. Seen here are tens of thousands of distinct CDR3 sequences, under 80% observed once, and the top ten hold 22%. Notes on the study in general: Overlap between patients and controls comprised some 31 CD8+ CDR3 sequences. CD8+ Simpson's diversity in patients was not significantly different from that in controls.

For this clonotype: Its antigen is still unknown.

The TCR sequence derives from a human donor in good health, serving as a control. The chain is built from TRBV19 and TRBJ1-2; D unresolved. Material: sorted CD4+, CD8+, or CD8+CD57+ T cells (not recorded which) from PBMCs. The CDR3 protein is CASSMGGHGYTF. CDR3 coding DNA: TGTGCCAGTAGTATGGGTGGGCACGGCTACACCTTC.